The source of this T cell receptor (beta chain) is a study of T cell responses to AZD1222 COVID-19 vaccine. TCRdb's copy holds only in-frame clones and misses some; the assay was immunoSEQ multiplex PCR. The sample shows about 140,000 clones, around 90% of them seen only once. There are 16 residues in the CDR3. Trimming removed 0 bases at V and 4 bases at J, with 13 bases between. CDR1 and CDR2 from the germline V gene are MNHEY and SVGEGT. This chain links TRBV6-2 or TRBV6-3 with TRBJ2-1; a possible D gene is TRBD2 (6 bases). The clonotype originates from an adult who received the MenACWY meningococcal vaccine as a control. The sequencing used peripheral blood, collected 28 days after the second dose of the MenACWY control vaccine. The CDR3 loop reads CASSYSGGGPYNEQFF. The CDR3 DNA reads as TGTGCCAGCAGTTACTCGGGGGGAGGACCATACAATGAGCAGTTCTTC.